This T cell receptor (beta chain) was captured by sequencing in a study of T cell changes during pregnancy in multiple sclerosis. Profiling relied on immunoSEQ multiplex PCR, and the TCRdb table lists in-frame clones only, not all of them. The sample holds roughly 73,000 clones, roughly nine tenths seen once. V dropped 4 bases and J dropped 2 bases, with 9 bases sitting between them. The germline gives CDR1 SNHLY, CDR2 FYNNEI. This CDR3 is 14 amino acids long. The chain carries TRBV2 and TRBJ1-5; D perhaps matches TRBD1 (5 bases). This clonotype was sampled from a female donor in good health, enrolled as a control in a pregnancy study. The sample here was peripheral blood, taken in the second trimester of pregnancy. The chain's CDR3 is CASSVTTGNQPQHF. The CDR3 DNA follows: TGTGCCAGCAGTGTAACGACAGGCAATCAGCCCCAGCATTTT.